The 15 T cell receptor beta chains below were found in one sample sequenced in a study of cytomegalovirus exposure and HLA in healthy donors. The PCR was carried out with 60 Vbeta primers and 13 Jbeta primers. Produced via immunoSEQ multiplex PCR; TCRdb's table is partial and in-frame only. The profile shows around 190,000 clones, around 87% of them singletons. The source material was PBMCs. All receptors come from a boy younger than 10 in good health and CMV-seronegative.

V and J are TRBV6-6 and TRBJ2-1, with 8 bases aligning to TRBD2. CDR3 length: 16 residues. With V trimmed by 5 bases and J by 0 bases, 6 bases remained unmatched. Germline CDR1 is MNHNY and CDR2 is SVGAGI (reference sequence). CDR3 sequence: CASSNSGSSSYNEQFF. The CDR3 nucleotides are TGTGCCAGCAGTAACAGCGGGAGCAGCTCCTACAATGAGCAGTTCTTC.

The rearrangement joins TRBV10-1 to TRBJ2-3, with D tentatively TRBD2 (5 bases). The V gene's germline CDR1 is WNHNN and CDR2 SYGVQD (reference sequence). V lost 3 bases and J lost 6, with 16 bases in between. The CDR3 has 15 residues. CDR3 DNA: TGCGCCAGCAGTGACTTGGGCGGGTCAACGGATACGCAGTATTTT. Protein: CASSDLGGSTDTQYF.

The chain employs TRBV7-2 and TRBJ2-2, with D tentatively TRBD2 (5 bases). This CDR3 region has 12 residues. V was pared by 5 bases and J by 8 bases, with 9 bases between. Germline V gene sequence: CDR1 SGHTA, CDR2 FQGNSA. The CDR3 region is CASSPRGGELFF. The CDR3 bases are TGTGCCAGCAGCCCCCGGGGAGGGGAGCTGTTTTTT.

The CDR3 DNA follows: TGTGCCAGTAGTATAAGACGCGCCGGGGGAGCTTTCTTT. Its protein product is CASSIRRAGGAFF. V usage is TRBV19 and J usage is TRBJ1-1; D possibly corresponds to TRBD1 (5 bases). Germline loops: CDR1 LNHDA, CDR2 SQIVND (reference sequence). This CDR3 comprises 13 residues. Trimming shortened V by 2 bases and J by 10 bases, and 14 bases separated the two germline ends.

This chain links TRBV7-9 with TRBJ2-7; 9 bases fit TRBD1. Trimming cost V 5 bases and J 2 bases; bases outside gene matches: 7. This CDR3 has 15 amino acids. Germline V gives CDR1 SEHNR, CDR2 FQNEAQ (reference sequence). The CDR3 DNA is TGTGCCAGCAGCCCACGTCGGACAGGGGCCTACGAGCAGTACTTC. Its translation is CASSPRRTGAYEQYF.

This clone was found once. The chain couples TRBV5-1 to TRBJ2-3, with D unclear. The germline gives CDR1 SGHRS, CDR2 YFSETQ. Trimming took off 4 bases at V and 6 bases at J, with 9 bases between the two ends. CDR3 length: 12 residues. The CDR3 region is CASSPSRDTQYF. As DNA, the CDR3 is TGCGCCAGCAGCCCGTCCAGGGATACGCAGTATTTT.

This chain connects TRBV5-1 to TRBJ2-3; D unresolved. This CDR3 has 12 amino acids. CDR1 is SGHRS, CDR2 YFSETQ, per germline. V was trimmed by 4 bases and J by 6 bases, leaving 9 bases between them. The CDR3 region has the DNA TGCGCCAGCAGCCAGAACGGGGATACGCAGTATTTT. As protein: CASSQNGDTQYF.

V gene TRBV27 combines with J gene TRBJ1-5; possible D gene TRBD1, 6 bases. The germline V gene has CDR1 MNHEY and CDR2 SMNVEV (reference sequence). Trimming shortened V by 3 bases and J by 9 bases, and 15 bases separated the two germline ends. This CDR3 has 14 amino acids. The CDR3 sequence is CASSFAPQGGPQHF. CDR3 in DNA: TGTGCCAGCAGTTTTGCCCCACAAGGGGGGCCCCAGCATTTT.

The V gene is TRBV19, the J gene TRBJ2-7, with 7 bases lining up with TRBD2. CDR3 length: 12 residues. V trimming: 3 bases; J trimming: 7 bases; junction bases outside the gene matches: 3. Germline V gene lookup returns CDR1 LNHDA and CDR2 SQIVND (reference sequence). The CDR3, as DNA: TGTGCCAGTAGTATTCTCGGGAGGGAGCAGTACTTC. Translated: CASSILGREQYF.

The V call is TRBV9, the J call TRBJ2-1; 12 bases line up with TRBD2. The V and J ends lost 3 bases and 8 bases, in that order; junction bases with no gene match: 6. The CDR3 consists of 15 residues. CDR1 and CDR2 from the germline V gene are SGDLS and YYNGEE. CDR3 nucleotide sequence: TGTGCCAGCAGCGCTGGACTAGCGGGGCGGCATGAGCAGTTCTTC. Its protein product is CASSAGLAGRHEQFF.

V is TRBV21-1 and J is TRBJ2-1; the D call in the table, TRBD1, was not verified against the DNA. TRBV21-1 is marked as a pseudogene. CDR3 size: 13 residues. The DNA for the CDR3 is TGTGCCAGCAGCAAAGACACCTCCAATGAGCAGTTCTTC. This codes for CASSKDTSNEQFF.

The rearrangement uses TRBV27 and TRBJ2-5, with TRBD2 as a possible D gene (5 bases). The J call may be mistaken, given a closer DNA end match to TRBJ2-7. The CDR3 sequence is 11 residues long. Germline lookup yields CDR1 MNHEY and CDR2 SMNVEV (reference sequence). For the CDR3, the DNA is TGTGCCAGCAAATGGGGAGACGAGCAGTACTTC. It codes for CASKWGDEQYF.

This clone was detected only a few times. This chain connects TRBV6-1 to TRBJ1-4; 8 bases are a match to TRBD1. The germline gives CDR1 MNHNS, CDR2 SASEGT. The length of the CDR3 is 13 residues. With V trimmed by 2 bases and J by 8 bases, 1 base remained unmatched. The CDR3 spells CASSEQGAEKLFF. The DNA of the CDR3 is TGTGCCAGCAGTGAACAGGGGGCGGAAAAACTGTTTTTT.

The rearrangement joins TRBV19 to TRBJ1-1, with a possible D match to TRBD1 (5 bases). There are 14 residues in the CDR3. Trimming stripped 5 bases from V and 0 bases from J, with 10 bases between. Looked up from germline, CDR1 is LNHDA and CDR2 is SQIVND (reference sequence). The CDR3 protein is CASSYGAVNTEAFF. The CDR3, as DNA: TGTGCCAGTAGTTATGGGGCCGTGAACACTGAAGCTTTCTTT. Full variable domain (missing parts from reference TRBV19 and TRBJ1-1): DGGITQSPKYLFRKEGQNVTLSCEQNLNHDAMYWYRQDPGQGLRLIYYSQIVNDFQKGDIAEGYSVSREKKESFPLTVTSAQKNPTAFYLCASSYGAVNTEAFFGQGTRLTVV.

This chain uses TRBV29-1 with TRBJ1-2; TRBD1 might be the D (6 bases). The length of the CDR3 is 11 residues. V lost 1 base, J lost 7 bases, and 7 bases lay in between. Germline lookup yields CDR1 SQVTM and CDR2 ANQGSEA. The CDR3 DNA reads as TGCAGCGTTGAAGCAGGGGTTGGCTACACCTTC. Encoded protein: CSVEAGVGYTF.